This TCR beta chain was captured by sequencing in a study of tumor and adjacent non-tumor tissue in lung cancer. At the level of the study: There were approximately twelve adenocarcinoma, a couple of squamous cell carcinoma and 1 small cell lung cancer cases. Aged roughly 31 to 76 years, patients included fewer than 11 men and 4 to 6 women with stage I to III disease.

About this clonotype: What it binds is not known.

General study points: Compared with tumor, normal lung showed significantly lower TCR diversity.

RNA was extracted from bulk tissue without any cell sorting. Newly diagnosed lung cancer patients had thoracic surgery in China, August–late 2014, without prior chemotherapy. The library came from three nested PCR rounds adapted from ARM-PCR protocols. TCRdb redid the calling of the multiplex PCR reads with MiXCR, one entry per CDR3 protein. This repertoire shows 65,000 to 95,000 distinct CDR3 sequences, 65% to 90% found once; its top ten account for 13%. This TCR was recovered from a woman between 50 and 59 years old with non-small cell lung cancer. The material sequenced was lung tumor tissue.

The CDR3 region is CAGSQVYGRGETQYF. DNA of the CDR3: TGTGCGGGAAGCCAAGTTTACGGGAGAGGAGAGACCCAGTACTTC. J is TRBJ2-5 and V is TRBV4-2; perhaps TRBD2 as D (6 bases). Germline CDR1 reads LGHNA; CDR2 reads YNFKEQ. The CDR3 contains 15 residues.